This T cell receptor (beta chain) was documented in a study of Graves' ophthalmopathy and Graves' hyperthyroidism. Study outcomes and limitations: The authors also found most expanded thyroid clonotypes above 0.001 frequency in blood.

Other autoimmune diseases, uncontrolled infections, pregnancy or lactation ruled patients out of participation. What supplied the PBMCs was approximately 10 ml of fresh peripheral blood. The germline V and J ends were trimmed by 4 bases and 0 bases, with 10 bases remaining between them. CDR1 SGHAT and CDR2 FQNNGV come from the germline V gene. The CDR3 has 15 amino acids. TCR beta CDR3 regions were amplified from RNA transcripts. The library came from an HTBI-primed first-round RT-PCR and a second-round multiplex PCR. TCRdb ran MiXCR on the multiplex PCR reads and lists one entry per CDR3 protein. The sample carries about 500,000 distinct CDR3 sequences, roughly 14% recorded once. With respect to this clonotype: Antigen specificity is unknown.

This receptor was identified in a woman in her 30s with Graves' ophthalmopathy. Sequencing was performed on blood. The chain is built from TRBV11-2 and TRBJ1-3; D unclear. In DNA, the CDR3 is TGTGCCAGCAGCTCAACAGCCTACTCTGGAAACACCATATATTTT. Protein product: CASSSTAYSGNTIYF.